One TCR beta chain is described in this entry. MiXCR, applied by TCRdb to the PCR reads, yields one record per CDR3 protein. Of just over 7,500 distinct CDR3 sequences in the sample, under 50% were seen once. These data belong to a study of CD4 and CD8 cells across lung adenocarcinoma regions. Localized lung adenocarcinoma, a non-small cell lung cancer, affected the donors. Germline V gene lookup returns CDR1 MNHNS and CDR2 SASEGT. The CDR3 extends over 16 amino acids. Deletions cut 2 bases from V and 4 bases from J, with 17 bases between. Sequenced sample: CD8+ T cells from the center of a lung tumor. This sequence joins TRBV6-1 and TRBJ2-5; no definite D call. This sequence originates from a male donor with lung adenocarcinoma. The CD4 and CD8 labels of this study may be unreliable. The CDR3 DNA reads TGTGCCAGCAGTGAATGGTACGCAGGCGGAAGAGAGACCCAGTACTTC. Its protein product is CASSEWYAGGRETQYF.